Following are 26 T cell receptor beta chains from one sample sequenced in a study of blood T cell repertoires in COVID-19. Some clones are missing from TCRdb's copy, which holds only in-frame ones; the method was immunoSEQ multiplex PCR. The sample consists of approximately 53,000 clones, roughly four fifths of them appearing once. Sequenced: peripheral blood. The receptor set was obtained from a woman aged 55-70 years with acute or convalescent COVID-19.

The rearrangement uses TRBV27 and TRBJ2-1; 9 bases line up with TRBD2. Germline CDR1 reads MNHEY; CDR2 reads SMNVEV (reference sequence). This CDR3 is built from 15 residues. The V segment lost 1 base and the J segment 10 bases; nucleotides outside the gene matches: 8. CDR3 sequence: CASSLYSGRSNEQFF. Here the CDR3 DNA reads TGTGCCAGCAGTTTATATAGCGGGAGATCAAACGAGCAGTTCTTC.

This rearrangement joins TRBV5-4 to TRBJ1-1, with TRBD1 matching over 9 bases. The germline V gene has CDR1 SGHNT and CDR2 YYREEE (reference sequence). V shed 0 bases, J shed 7 bases, and the junction held 7 bases outside the gene matches. The CDR3 has 15 amino acids. The CDR3 protein is CASSLARDRAYEAFF. The CDR3 DNA follows: TGTGCCAGCAGCTTGGCCAGGGACAGGGCTTATGAAGCTTTCTTT. Full variable domain (outside the CDR3, taken from reference TRBV5-4 and TRBJ1-1): ETGVTQSPTHLIKTRGQQVTLRCSSQSGHNTVSWYQQALGQGPQFIFQYYREEENGRGNFPPRFSGLQFPNYSSELNVNALELDDSALYLCASSLARDRAYEAFFGQGTRLTVV.

The table lists this clone with a count of one. V and J are TRBV29-1 and TRBJ1-1; D is ambiguous. This CDR3 spans 14 amino acids. Per the germline V gene, CDR1 is SQVTM and CDR2 is ANQGSEA. With 4 bases removed from V and 4 bases from J, the gap between germline ends came to 16 bases. The CDR3 loop is CSVVSGERTTEAFF. The CDR3, as DNA: TGCAGCGTTGTGAGCGGGGAGAGGACCACTGAAGCTTTCTTT.

The chain links TRBV4-1 to TRBJ1-1, with D uncertain. Between the trimmed V and J ends, which lost 1 base and 4 bases, there was a span of 10 bases. The germline V gene encodes CDR1 MGHRA and CDR2 YSYEKL. The CDR3 sequence is 14 residues long. CDR3 residues: CASSQVTGGTEAFF. In DNA form, the CDR3 reads TGCGCCAGCAGCCAAGTAACGGGTGGCACTGAAGCTTTCTTT.

This chain links TRBV7-7 with TRBJ2-1, with TRBD2 identical over 10 bases. There are 16 residues in the CDR3. The V gene end was trimmed by 5 bases and the J gene end by 4 bases; junction bases not matched to a gene: 8. Germline lookup yields CDR1 SSHAT and CDR2 FNYEAQ (reference sequence). The CDR3 is CASSPTRLAGYNEQFF. The CDR3 DNA follows: TGTGCCAGCAGCCCAACCAGACTAGCGGGTTACAATGAGCAGTTCTTC.

This clone has a handful of counts. V is TRBV19 and J is TRBJ2-1; possibly TRBD2 for D (5 bases). There are 14 residues in the CDR3. Trimming pared 6 bases from V and 8 bases from J, leaving 17 bases between. CDR1 and CDR2 (germline): LNHDA, SQIVND (reference sequence). CDR3 sequence: CASSTLGVPHEQFF. The CDR3 region has the DNA TGTGCCAGTAGCACCCTCGGGGTTCCCCATGAGCAGTTCTTC.

This clone was counted a single time. The rearrangement links TRBV30 to TRBJ2-7, with D perhaps TRBD1 (5 bases). V gave up 1 base and J gave up 1 base, with 14 bases separating them. CDR3 length: 15 residues. Germline loops: CDR1 GTSNPN, CDR2 SVGIG (reference sequence). In nucleotides, the CDR3 is TGTGCCTGGAGTGAGCCGGGTGCAGGGTCCTACGAGCAGTACTTC. Translating it yields CAWSEPGAGSYEQYF.

V and J are TRBV5-4 and TRBJ2-7; possible D gene TRBD1, 6 bases. The V and J ends lost 4 bases and 3 bases respectively, with 11 bases between them. Per germline, CDR1 SGHNT and CDR2 YYREEE (reference sequence). This CDR3 contains 13 residues. The CDR3 loop is CASSMTGYYEQYF. CDR3 in DNA: TGTGCCAGCAGCATGACAGGCTACTACGAGCAGTACTTC. The full variable domain, with the rest looked up from reference TRBV5-4 and TRBJ2-7, is ETGVTQSPTHLIKTRGQQVTLRCSSQSGHNTVSWYQQALGQGPQFIFQYYREEENGRGNFPPRFSGLQFPNYSSELNVNALELDDSALYLCASSMTGYYEQYFGPGTRLTVT.

The rearrangement uses TRBV9 and TRBJ2-3, with no clear D. The CDR3 is 15 amino acids. V was shortened by 3 bases and J by 0 bases, with 11 bases between the two germline ends. The V gene's germline CDR1 is SGDLS and CDR2 YYNGEE. CDR3 in DNA: TGTGCCAGCAGCGAAGAGGCCTTTAGCACAGATACGCAGTATTTT. It encodes CASSEEAFSTDTQYF.

The chain is built from TRBV19 and TRBJ1-3, with unresolved D. V was pared by 7 bases and J by 9 bases, with 10 bases between. CDR1 and CDR2 (germline): LNHDA, SQIVND (reference sequence). The CDR3 sequence is 11 residues long. As DNA, the CDR3 is TGTGCCAGTACTTACAGTACCACCATATATTTT. This sequence encodes CASTYSTTIYF. The complete variable domain, with remaining parts taken from reference TRBV19 and TRBJ1-3, reads DGGITQSPKYLFRKEGQNVTLSCEQNLNHDAMYWYRQDPGQGLRLIYYSQIVNDFQKGDIAEGYSVSREKKESFPLTVTSAQKNPTAFYLCASTYSTTIYFGEGSWLTVV.

In this sample, this clone turned up once. The chain employs TRBV28 and TRBJ2-7, with 7 bases lining up with TRBD1. Germline CDR1 is MDHEN and CDR2 is SYDVKM. V dropped 7 bases and J dropped 0; count of bases not matched to a gene: 12. The CDR3 runs to 16 residues. The CDR3 protein is CASTPPQGYVSYEQYF. The CDR3 coding sequence is TGTGCCAGCACCCCTCCACAGGGGTATGTCTCCTACGAGCAGTACTTC.

This rearrangement joins TRBV11-2 to TRBJ2-5, with D maybe TRBD2 (6 bases). The length of the CDR3 is 14 residues. Per germline, CDR1 SGHAT and CDR2 FQNNGV. V lost 5 bases, J lost 0 bases, and 10 bases lay in between. The CDR3 DNA sequence: TGTGCCAGCAGCGGCGGGGACCACCAAGAGACCCAGTACTTC. Translated, it gives CASSGGDHQETQYF.

This clone was counted between two and nine times. The chain combines TRBV5-3 with TRBJ1-3, with D possibly matching TRBD1 (6 bases). TRBV5-3 is assigned to the ORF class and has an uncertain function. V was shortened by 1 base and J by 4 bases, with 12 bases between the two germline ends. The CDR3 loop spans 15 amino acids. The CDR3: CARSLLGAQGNTIYF. The CDR3 coding sequence is TGTGCCAGAAGCTTGTTGGGGGCGCAAGGAAACACCATATATTTT.

In its sample, this clone was seen a few times. CDR3 DNA: TGTGCCAGGGGGGGAGAGAACACCGGGGAGCTGTTTTTT. Protein product: CARGGENTGELFF. The chain links TRBV6-5 to TRBJ2-2; maybe TRBD2 (6 bases). Germline CDR1 and CDR2: MNHEY and SVGAGI. The germline V and J ends were trimmed by 9 bases and 1 base, with 9 bases remaining between them. CDR3 size: 13 residues.

V usage is TRBV12-5 and J usage is TRBJ2-1; a weak D match, TRBD1 (6 bases). V was pared by 2 bases and J by 5 bases, with 10 bases between. This CDR3 region has 14 residues. The germline CDR1 and CDR2 sequences are LGHNT and FRNRAP. The CDR3: CASGLSRQDNEQFF. CDR3 DNA: TGTGCTAGTGGTTTGAGTAGACAGGACAATGAGCAGTTCTTC.

The chain is built from TRBV7-3 and TRBJ2-7; TRBD2 matches at 8 bases. In germline, CDR1 is SGHTA, CDR2 FQGTGA. The CDR3 extends over 15 amino acids. Trimming at V came to 2 bases and at J to 2 bases, leaving 5 bases not matched to a gene. CDR3 sequence reads: CASSLLPGGTYEQYF. The CDR3, as DNA: TGTGCCAGCAGCTTACTTCCGGGAGGGACCTACGAGCAGTACTTC.

The rearrangement joins TRBV4-1 to TRBJ1-6, with 7 bases lining up with TRBD1. The V segment lost 4 bases and the J segment 7 bases; nucleotides outside the gene matches: 16. Germline loops: CDR1 MGHRA, CDR2 YSYEKL. The CDR3 is 18 residues long. The DNA for the CDR3 is TGCGCCAGCAGCCCCGGCGGGCTCGACAGGGTTGGAAATTCACCCCTCCACTTT. Residues: CASSPGGLDRVGNSPLHF.

The rearrangement links TRBV20-1 to TRBJ2-1; 9 bases line up with TRBD2. The ends lost 6 bases at V and 10 bases at J; junction bases unmatched: 16. CDR3 length equals 15 residues. Germline assignment: CDR1 DFQATT and CDR2 SNEGSKA (reference sequence). The CDR3 protein is CSASLATSGLTEQFF. For the CDR3, the DNA is TGCAGTGCCAGTCTGGCTACTAGCGGGCTTACGGAGCAGTTCTTC.

The genes are TRBV18 and TRBJ1-2; D is perhaps TRBD1 (6 bases). Trimming cost V 6 bases and J 4 bases, with 15 bases left between them. This CDR3 has 14 amino acids. CDR1 KGHSH and CDR2 LQKENI come from the germline V gene. The CDR3: CASSPSGDLYGYTF. As DNA, the CDR3 is TGTGCCAGCTCGCCATCAGGGGACCTCTATGGCTACACCTTC.

This clone was seen a few times. This rearrangement joins TRBV30 to TRBJ1-1; D remains unclear. Germline CDR1 is GTSNPN and CDR2 is SVGIG (reference sequence). The CDR3 is 11 residues long. V lost 4 bases to trimming and J lost 7 bases, with 10 bases between them. The CDR3 is CAWTRLIEAFF. DNA for the CDR3: TGTGCCTGGACTAGACTCATTGAAGCTTTCTTT.

The sample holds one count of this clone. The V and J genes are TRBV4-2 and TRBJ2-1; D is perhaps TRBD2 (5 bases). V lost 2 bases, J lost 6 bases, and 14 bases lay in between. The CDR3 is 15 residues long. CDR1 LGHNA and CDR2 YNFKEQ come from the germline V gene. The CDR3 sequence is CASSQSAQAGNEQFF. The CDR3 DNA reads as TGTGCCAGCAGCCAATCGGCTCAGGCGGGCAATGAGCAGTTCTTC.

This chain connects TRBV7-8 to TRBJ2-5, with TRBD1 matching over 8 bases. The CDR3 spans 15 residues. With 5 bases clipped from V and 3 bases from J, the junction kept 8 bases outside the gene matches. CDR1 and CDR2 (germline): SGHVS, FQNEAQ. DNA of the CDR3: TGTGCCAGCAGCCTATCAGGGGGCGTAAAAGAGACCCAGTACTTC. Its protein is CASSLSGGVKETQYF.

This chain links TRBV21-1 with TRBJ2-7; the tabulated D call, TRBD2, remains unverified against the DNA. TRBV21-1 is marked as a pseudogene. The CDR3 has 16 amino acids. The CDR3 nucleotides read TGTGCCAGCAGTTGCGCGTTAACTACACGTGTAGACGAGCAGTACTTC. Translated, it gives CASSCALTTRVDEQYF.

The chain has TRBV5-1 and TRBJ1-4; D gene uncertain. Germline CDR1 is SGHRS and CDR2 is YFSETQ. V was shortened by 4 bases and J by 0 bases, with 10 bases between the two germline ends. The length of the CDR3 is 15 residues. The CDR3 bases are TGCGCCAGCAGCGGTGCGGGTGCAACTAATGAAAAACTGTTTTTT. Translating gives CASSGAGATNEKLFF.

This clone was observed a single time. J is TRBJ1-1 and V is TRBV21-1. TRBV21-1 is termed a pseudogene. CDR3 length: 14 amino acids. CDR3 DNA sequence: TGTGCCAGCAGCAAAGCGGAAGGAGTCGGTGAAGCTTTCTTT. Its translation: CASSKAEGVGEAFF.

The chain joins TRBV3-1 (or the pseudogene TRBV3-2) to TRBJ2-7; 8 nucleotides align to TRBD2. There are 19 residues in the CDR3. Germline V CDR1 and CDR2: LGHDT, YNNKEL (reference sequence). The junction had 19 bases not matched to a gene; V was cut back by 4 bases and J by 2 bases. For the CDR3, the DNA is TGTGCCAGCAGCCCCGCCGATCGACTAGCGAAGGTGAACCCCTACGAGCAGTACTTC. It yields the protein CASSPADRLAKVNPYEQYF.